A single sample is the source of the 14 T cell receptor beta chains below, sequenced in a study of blood T cell repertoires in COVID-19. Using immunoSEQ multiplex PCR, the repertoire was profiled, and TCRdb retains in-frame clones only, with some absent. The data hold approximately 240,000 clones, with roughly 87% observed a single time. The material sequenced was PBMCs or T cells enriched from blood (not recorded which). All receptors come from a woman between 25 and 40 years old with acute COVID-19.

The J gene is TRBJ1-5, the V gene TRBV7-8, with 7 bases lining up with TRBD1. CDR3 length: 16 residues. V shed 4 bases and J 6 bases; nucleotides not matched to a gene: 12. The germline CDR1 and CDR2 sequences are SGHVS and FQNEAQ. The CDR3 loop is CASSWPTGRAGQPQHF. As DNA, the CDR3 is TGTGCCAGCAGCTGGCCGACAGGGCGAGCAGGTCAGCCCCAGCATTTT.

The chain employs TRBV20-1 and TRBJ2-7, with D maybe TRBD2 (6 bases). This CDR3 is built from 14 residues. Germline lookup yields CDR1 DFQATT and CDR2 SNEGSKA (reference sequence). Trimming shortened V by 3 bases and J by 2 bases, and 14 bases separated the two germline ends. The CDR3, as DNA: TGCAGTGCTAGTCGCCAGGGACTTACCTACGAGCAGTACTTC. This encodes CSASRQGLTYEQYF.

The V and J genes are TRBV19 and TRBJ1-4; 8 bases agree with TRBD1. The CDR3 length is 18 residues. V lost 6 bases, J lost 2 bases, and 14 bases stayed unmatched. From germline, CDR1 is LNHDA and CDR2 SQIVND (reference sequence). The CDR3 loop is CASSATRQGQATNEKLFF. The CDR3 DNA sequence: TGTGCCAGTAGCGCCACTAGACAGGGGCAGGCGACTAATGAAAAACTGTTTTTT.

The chain joins TRBV28 to TRBJ2-7, with 9 bases lining up with TRBD1. Trimming removed 10 bases from V and 3 bases from J; junction bases left unmatched: 13. Germline-derived CDR1 and CDR2 are MDHEN and SYDVKM. This CDR3 spans 15 amino acids. CDR3 in DNA: TGTGCCACCAAATTAGGACAGGGGAAATTCTACGAGCAGTACTTC. It codes for CATKLGQGKFYEQYF. Full variable domain (rest looked up from reference TRBV28 and TRBJ2-7): DVKVTQSSRYLVKRTGEKVFLECVQDMDHENMFWYRQDPGLGLRLIYFSYDVKMKEKGDIPEGYSVSREKKERFSLILESASTNQTSMYLCATKLGQGKFYEQYFGPGTRLTVT.

Only one count was recorded for this clone. The chain employs TRBV5-1 and TRBJ2-7; weak D call: TRBD2 (6 bases). The CDR3 runs 16 residues. Germline-derived CDR1 and CDR2 are SGHRS and YFSETQ. V lost 4 bases and J 1 base, leaving 18 bases between the germline ends. The CDR3, as DNA: TGCGCCAGCAGCCCGCGGGGTGTAGGGGCGTCCTACGAGCAGTACTTC. Translated, it gives CASSPRGVGASYEQYF.

This clone turned up a few times. This chain joins TRBV6-1 and TRBJ1-6; D may be TRBD1 (5 bases). V was shortened by 2 bases and J by 6 bases, with 14 bases between the two germline ends. In germline, CDR1 is MNHNS, CDR2 SASEGT. The CDR3 is made up of 16 amino acids. CDR3 bases: TGTGCCAGCAGTGAAAACTCAGGCAGGGTTAATTCACCCCTCCACTTT. It is translated as CASSENSGRVNSPLHF.

The rearrangement joins TRBV11-2 to TRBJ1-3; a possible D gene is TRBD1 (5 bases). Germline V gene data show CDR1 as SGHAT and CDR2 as FQNNGV. V was shortened by 5 bases and J by 7 bases, with 12 bases between the two germline ends. The CDR3 sequence is 13 residues long. The CDR3 protein is CASSPPGLNTIYF. CDR3 nucleotides: TGTGCCAGCAGCCCACCGGGACTCAACACCATATATTTT.

The chain employs TRBV7-3 and TRBJ2-2, with D perhaps TRBD1 (6 bases). The length of the CDR3 is 16 residues. Trimming took 2 bases from V and 4 from J, leaving 14 bases between them. Germline V gene data show CDR1 as SGHTA and CDR2 as FQGTGA. CDR3 in amino acids: CASSLYAGVGTGELFF. CDR3 coding DNA: TGTGCCAGCAGCTTATATGCAGGGGTCGGCACCGGGGAGCTGTTTTTT.

The chain joins TRBV5-1 to TRBJ2-3; TRBD2 matches 15 bases. The germline V gene has CDR1 SGHRS and CDR2 YFSETQ. V shed 3 bases and J 4 bases; nucleotides not matched to a gene: 6. This CDR3 is built from 17 residues. The DNA of the CDR3 is TGCGCCAGCAGCTCTGGACTAGCGGGGGGGCCGGCAGATACGCAGTATTTT. Protein: CASSSGLAGGPADTQYF.

V and J are TRBV6-5 and TRBJ2-5; D is perhaps TRBD1 (5 bases). Per the germline V gene, CDR1 is MNHEY and CDR2 is SVGAGI. The CDR3 has 16 amino acids. V lost 0 bases and J lost 4, with 15 bases in between. DNA for the CDR3: TGTGCCAGCAGTTACTCCGACAGTATTGGAAGAGAGACCCAGTACTTC. Translated: CASSYSDSIGRETQYF.

The gene calls are TRBV7-6 and TRBJ1-6, with D tentatively TRBD1 (5 bases). Germline V gene sequence: CDR1 SGHVS, CDR2 FNYEAQ. The CDR3 spans 15 residues. V was pared by 4 bases and J by 7 bases, with 14 bases between. The CDR3 here is CASSSLETANSPLHF. CDR3 nucleotides: TGTGCCAGCAGCTCCCTGGAGACAGCGAATTCACCCCTCCACTTT.

This sequence joins TRBV1 and TRBJ2-5; no check of the table's D call, TRBD2, against the DNA was made. TRBV1 is a known pseudogene. CDR3 length: 18 amino acids. The CDR3 loop reads CTSSQKLAGGPQGETQYF. CDR3 in DNA: TGCACCAGCAGCCAGAAACTAGCGGGGGGCCCTCAGGGAGAGACCCAGTACTTC.

The rearrangement joins TRBV28 to TRBJ2-2; 9 nucleotides align to TRBD2. The CDR3 length is 17 residues. CDR1 MDHEN and CDR2 SYDVKM come from the germline V gene. V lost 1 base, J lost 2 bases, and 5 bases stayed unmatched. The chain's CDR3 is CASSLFSGSRNTGELFF. As DNA, the CDR3 is TGTGCCAGCAGTTTATTTAGCGGGAGTCGTAACACCGGGGAGCTGTTTTTT. The full variable domain, with the rest looked up from reference TRBV28 and TRBJ2-2, is DVKVTQSSRYLVKRTGEKVFLECVQDMDHENMFWYRQDPGLGLRLIYFSYDVKMKEKGDIPEGYSVSREKKERFSLILESASTNQTSMYLCASSLFSGSRNTGELFFGEGSRLTVL.

This chain joins TRBV13 and TRBJ2-7; a weak D match, TRBD2 (6 bases). This CDR3 has 14 residues. CDR1 is PRHDT, CDR2 FYEKMQ, per germline (reference sequence). Trimming shortened V by 5 bases and J by 2 bases, and 13 bases separated the two germline ends. DNA of the CDR3: TGTGCCAGCAGCGGGCGGGACCGAGCCTACGAGCAGTACTTC. The encoded protein is CASSGRDRAYEQYF.